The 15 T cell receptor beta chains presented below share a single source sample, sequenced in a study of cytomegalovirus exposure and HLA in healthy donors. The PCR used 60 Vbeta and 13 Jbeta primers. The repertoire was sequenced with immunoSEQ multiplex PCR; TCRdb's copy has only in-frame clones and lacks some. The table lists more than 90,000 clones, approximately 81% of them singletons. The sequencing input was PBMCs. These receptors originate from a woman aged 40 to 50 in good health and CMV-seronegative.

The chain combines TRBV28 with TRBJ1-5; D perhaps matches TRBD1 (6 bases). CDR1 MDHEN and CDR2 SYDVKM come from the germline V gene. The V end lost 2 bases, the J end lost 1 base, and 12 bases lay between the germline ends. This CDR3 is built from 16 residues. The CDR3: CASSLQQGRSNQPQHF. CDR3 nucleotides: TGTGCCAGCAGTTTACAACAGGGAAGGAGCAATCAGCCCCAGCATTTT.

CDR3 residues: CASSGTGLAGEETQYF. DNA for the CDR3: TGTGCCAGCAGCGGAACCGGACTAGCGGGTGAAGAGACCCAGTACTTC. The chain recombines TRBV7-9 with TRBJ2-5; 11 bases line up with TRBD2. V was pared by 5 bases and J by 3 bases, with 8 bases of the junction left unmatched. Germline values: CDR1 SEHNR, CDR2 FQNEAQ (reference sequence). The length of the CDR3 is 16 residues.

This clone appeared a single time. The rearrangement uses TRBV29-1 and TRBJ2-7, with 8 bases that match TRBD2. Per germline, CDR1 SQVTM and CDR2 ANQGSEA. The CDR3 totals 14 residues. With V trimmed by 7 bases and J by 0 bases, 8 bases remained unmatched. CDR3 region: CSAGGAGSSYEQYF. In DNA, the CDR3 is TGCAGCGCCGGGGGGGCGGGCAGCTCCTACGAGCAGTACTTC.

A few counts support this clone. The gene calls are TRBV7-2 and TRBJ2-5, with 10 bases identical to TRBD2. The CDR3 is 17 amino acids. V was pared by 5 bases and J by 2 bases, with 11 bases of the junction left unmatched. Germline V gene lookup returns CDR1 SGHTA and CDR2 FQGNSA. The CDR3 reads CASSGGLGTSEQETQYF. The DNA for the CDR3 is TGTGCCAGCAGCGGGGGGTTAGGGACTAGCGAACAAGAGACCCAGTACTTC.

The CDR3 spells CASRGLYGYTF. The CDR3 region has the DNA TGTGCCAGCAGGGGACTCTATGGCTACACCTTC. This chain uses TRBV2 with TRBJ1-2; possible D gene TRBD1, 5 bases. Germline V gene data show CDR1 as SNHLY and CDR2 as FYNNEI. The V and J ends lost 6 bases and 4 bases respectively, with 6 bases between them. The length of the CDR3 is 11 residues.

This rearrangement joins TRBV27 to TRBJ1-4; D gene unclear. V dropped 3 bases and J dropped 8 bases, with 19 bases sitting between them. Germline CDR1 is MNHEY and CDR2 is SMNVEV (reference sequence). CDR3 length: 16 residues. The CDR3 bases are TGTGCCAGCAGTTTCAATGTGGGTTCGGGGAGGGAAAAACTGTTTTTT. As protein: CASSFNVGSGREKLFF.

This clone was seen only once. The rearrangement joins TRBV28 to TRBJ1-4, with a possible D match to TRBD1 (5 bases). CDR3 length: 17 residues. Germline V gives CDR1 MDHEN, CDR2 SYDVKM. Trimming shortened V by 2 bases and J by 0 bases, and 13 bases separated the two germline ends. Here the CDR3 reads CASSLQTVIATNEKLFF. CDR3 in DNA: TGTGCCAGCAGTTTACAGACAGTCATTGCAACTAATGAAAAACTGTTTTTT.

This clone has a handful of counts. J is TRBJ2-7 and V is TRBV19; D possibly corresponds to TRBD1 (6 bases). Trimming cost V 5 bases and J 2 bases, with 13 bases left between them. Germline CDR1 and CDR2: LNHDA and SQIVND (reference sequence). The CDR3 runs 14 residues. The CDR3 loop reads CASSPTGSTYEQYF. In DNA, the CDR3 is TGTGCCAGTAGTCCAACAGGGTCGACCTACGAGCAGTACTTC.

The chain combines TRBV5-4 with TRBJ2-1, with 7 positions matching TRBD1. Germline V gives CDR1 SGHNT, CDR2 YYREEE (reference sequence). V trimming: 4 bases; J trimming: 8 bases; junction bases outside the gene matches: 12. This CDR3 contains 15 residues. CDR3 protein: CASSMRSETGYEQFF. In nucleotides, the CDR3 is TGTGCCAGCAGCATGCGGTCCGAGACAGGGTATGAGCAGTTCTTC.

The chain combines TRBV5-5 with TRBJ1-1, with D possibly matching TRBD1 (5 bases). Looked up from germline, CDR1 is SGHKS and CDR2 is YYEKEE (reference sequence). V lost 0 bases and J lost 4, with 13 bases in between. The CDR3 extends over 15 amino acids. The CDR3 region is CASSLGRGRATEAFF. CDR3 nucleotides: TGTGCCAGCAGCTTGGGCCGGGGGAGGGCCACTGAAGCTTTCTTT.

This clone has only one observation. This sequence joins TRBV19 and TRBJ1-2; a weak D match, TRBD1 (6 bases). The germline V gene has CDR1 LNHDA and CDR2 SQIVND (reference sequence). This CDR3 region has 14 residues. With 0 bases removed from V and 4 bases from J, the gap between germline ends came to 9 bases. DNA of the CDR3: TGTGCCAGTAGTATAGATTCAGGGGTCTATGGCTACACCTTC. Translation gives CASSIDSGVYGYTF.

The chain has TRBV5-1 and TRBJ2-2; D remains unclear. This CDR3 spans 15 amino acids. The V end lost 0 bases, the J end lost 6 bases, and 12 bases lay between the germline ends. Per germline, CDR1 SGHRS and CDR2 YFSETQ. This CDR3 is CASSLAPESPGELFF. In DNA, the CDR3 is TGCGCCAGCAGCTTGGCACCGGAGTCCCCCGGGGAGCTGTTTTTT.

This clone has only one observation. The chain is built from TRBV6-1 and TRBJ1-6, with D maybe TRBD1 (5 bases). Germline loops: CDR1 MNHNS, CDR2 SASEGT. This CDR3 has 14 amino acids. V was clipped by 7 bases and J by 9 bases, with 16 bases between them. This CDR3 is CASKGAASSSPLHF. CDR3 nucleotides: TGTGCCAGCAAAGGGGCCGCTTCAAGTTCACCCCTCCACTTT.

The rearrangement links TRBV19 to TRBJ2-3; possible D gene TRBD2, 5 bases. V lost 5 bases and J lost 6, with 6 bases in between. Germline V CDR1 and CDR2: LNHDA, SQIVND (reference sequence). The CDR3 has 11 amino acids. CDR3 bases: TGTGCCAGTAGTGCTAGCGATACGCAGTATTTT. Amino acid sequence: CASSASDTQYF.

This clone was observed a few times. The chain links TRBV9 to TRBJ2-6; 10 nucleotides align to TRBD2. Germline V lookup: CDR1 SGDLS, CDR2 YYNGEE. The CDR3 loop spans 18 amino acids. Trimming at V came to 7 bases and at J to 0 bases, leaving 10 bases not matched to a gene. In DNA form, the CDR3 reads TGTGCCAGCCAACGGCTAGCGGGGGCCTTCTCTGGGGCCAACGTCCTGACTTTC. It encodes CASQRLAGAFSGANVLTF.